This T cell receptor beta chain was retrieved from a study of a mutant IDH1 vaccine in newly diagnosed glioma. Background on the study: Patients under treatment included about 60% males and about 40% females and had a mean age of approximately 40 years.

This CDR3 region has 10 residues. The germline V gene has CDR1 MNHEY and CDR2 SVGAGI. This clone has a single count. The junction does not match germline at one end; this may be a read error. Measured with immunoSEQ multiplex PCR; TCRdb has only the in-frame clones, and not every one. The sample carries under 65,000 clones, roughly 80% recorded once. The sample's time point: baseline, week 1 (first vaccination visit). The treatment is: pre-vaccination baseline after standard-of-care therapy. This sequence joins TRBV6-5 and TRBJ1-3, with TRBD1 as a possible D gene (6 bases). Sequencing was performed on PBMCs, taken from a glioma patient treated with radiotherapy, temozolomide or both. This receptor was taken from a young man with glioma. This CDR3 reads CASSAAKGGF. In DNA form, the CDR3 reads TGTGCCAGCAGTGCCGCCAAAGGGGGTTTT.